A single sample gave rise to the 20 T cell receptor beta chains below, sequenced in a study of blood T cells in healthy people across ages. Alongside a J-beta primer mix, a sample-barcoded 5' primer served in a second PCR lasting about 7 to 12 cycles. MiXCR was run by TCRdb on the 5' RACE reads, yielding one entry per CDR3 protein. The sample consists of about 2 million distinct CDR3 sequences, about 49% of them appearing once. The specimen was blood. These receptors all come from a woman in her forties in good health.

CDR3 nucleotide sequence: TGTGCCAGCAGCTTAGAAGCGGGGGGGCTCCAAGAGACCCAGTACTTC. Amino acids: CASSLEAGGLQETQYF. This chain links TRBV7-2 with TRBJ2-5, with 10 positions matching TRBD2. The CDR3 sequence is 16 residues long. Germline V gene lookup returns CDR1 SGHTA and CDR2 FQGNSA. V dropped 1 base and J dropped 1; count of bases not matched to a gene: 3.

As DNA, the CDR3 is TGTGCCACCAGCAGTCTCGCCGGGACCCCGAATGAAAAACTGTTTTTT. It encodes CATSSLAGTPNEKLFF. The gene calls are TRBV15 and TRBJ1-4, with D possibly matching TRBD1 (5 bases). Trimming took 3 bases from V and 5 from J, leaving 16 bases between them. This CDR3 is 16 amino acids long. Per germline, CDR1 LNHNV and CDR2 YYDKDF (reference sequence).

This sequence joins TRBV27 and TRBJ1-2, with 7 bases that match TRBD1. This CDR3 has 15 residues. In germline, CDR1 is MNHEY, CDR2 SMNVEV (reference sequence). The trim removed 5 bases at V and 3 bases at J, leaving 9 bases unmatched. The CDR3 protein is CASSPTGANDYGYTF. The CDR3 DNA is TGTGCCAGCAGTCCTACAGGGGCAAATGACTATGGCTACACCTTC.

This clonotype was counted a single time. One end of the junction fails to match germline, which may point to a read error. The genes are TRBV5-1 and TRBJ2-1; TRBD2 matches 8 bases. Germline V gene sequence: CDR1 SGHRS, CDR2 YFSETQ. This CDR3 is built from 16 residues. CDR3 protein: CACSLSFSGADNEQFF. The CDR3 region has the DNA TGCGCCTGCAGCTTGTCGTTTAGCGGGGCGGACAATGAGCAGTTCTTC.

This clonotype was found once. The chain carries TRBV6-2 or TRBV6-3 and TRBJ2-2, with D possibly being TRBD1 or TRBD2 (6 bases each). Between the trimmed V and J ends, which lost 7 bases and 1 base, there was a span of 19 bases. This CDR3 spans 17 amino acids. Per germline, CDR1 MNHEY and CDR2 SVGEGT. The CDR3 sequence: CASTYGGRGRNTGELFF. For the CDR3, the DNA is TGTGCCAGCACCTACGGGGGCAGGGGTAGGAACACCGGGGAGCTGTTTTTT.

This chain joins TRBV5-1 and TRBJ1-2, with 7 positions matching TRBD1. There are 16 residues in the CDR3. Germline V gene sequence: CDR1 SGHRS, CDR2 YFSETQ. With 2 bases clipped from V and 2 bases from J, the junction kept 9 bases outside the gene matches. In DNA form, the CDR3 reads TGCGCCAGCAGCTTAACAGGGGCCGGTTTGAACTATGGCTACACCTTC. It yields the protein CASSLTGAGLNYGYTF. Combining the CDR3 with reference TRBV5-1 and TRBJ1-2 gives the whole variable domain KAGVTQTPRYLIKTRGQQVTLSCSPISGHRSVSWYQQTPGQGLQFLFEYFSETQRNKGNFPGRFSGRQFSNSRSEMNVSTLELGDSALYLCASSLTGAGLNYGYTFGSGTRLTVV.

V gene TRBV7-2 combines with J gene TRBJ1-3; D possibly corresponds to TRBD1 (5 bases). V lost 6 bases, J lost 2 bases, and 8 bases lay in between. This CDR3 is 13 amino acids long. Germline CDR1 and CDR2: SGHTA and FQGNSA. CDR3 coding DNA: TGTGCCAGCAGGTCGGGGGCTGGAAACACCATATATTTT. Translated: CASRSGAGNTIYF.

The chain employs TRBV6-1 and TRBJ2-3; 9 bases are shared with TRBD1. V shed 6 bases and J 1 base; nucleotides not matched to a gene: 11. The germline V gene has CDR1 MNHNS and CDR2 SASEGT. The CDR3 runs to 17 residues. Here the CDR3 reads CASSIRTGGIGTDTQYF. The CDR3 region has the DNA TGTGCCAGCAGCATTAGAACAGGGGGCATAGGCACAGATACGCAGTATTTT.

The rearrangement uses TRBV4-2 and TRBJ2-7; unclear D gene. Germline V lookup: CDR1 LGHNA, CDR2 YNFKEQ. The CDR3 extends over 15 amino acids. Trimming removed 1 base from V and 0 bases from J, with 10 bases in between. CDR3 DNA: TGTGCCAGCAGCCAAGGGTACGGCAGCTCCTACGAGCAGTACTTC. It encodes CASSQGYGSSYEQYF.

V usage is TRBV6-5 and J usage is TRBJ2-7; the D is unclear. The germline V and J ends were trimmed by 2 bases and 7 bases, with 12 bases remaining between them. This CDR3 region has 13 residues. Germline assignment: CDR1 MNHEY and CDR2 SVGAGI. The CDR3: CASSYEAGGEQYF. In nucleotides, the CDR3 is TGTGCCAGCAGTTACGAAGCAGGTGGGGAGCAGTACTTC.

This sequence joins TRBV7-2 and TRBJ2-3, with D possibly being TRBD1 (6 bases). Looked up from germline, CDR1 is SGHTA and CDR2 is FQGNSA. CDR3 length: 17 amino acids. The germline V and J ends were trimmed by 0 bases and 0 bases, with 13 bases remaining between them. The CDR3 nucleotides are TGTGCCAGCAGCTTAGCGACTCAGGGGCCCAGCACAGATACGCAGTATTTT. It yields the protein CASSLATQGPSTDTQYF.

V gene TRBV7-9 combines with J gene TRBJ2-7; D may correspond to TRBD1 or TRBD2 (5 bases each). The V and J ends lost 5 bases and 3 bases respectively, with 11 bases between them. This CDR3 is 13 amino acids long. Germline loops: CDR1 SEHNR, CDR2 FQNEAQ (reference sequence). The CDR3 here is CASSRRDGYEQYF. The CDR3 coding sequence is TGTGCCAGCAGCCGACGGGACGGCTACGAGCAGTACTTC.

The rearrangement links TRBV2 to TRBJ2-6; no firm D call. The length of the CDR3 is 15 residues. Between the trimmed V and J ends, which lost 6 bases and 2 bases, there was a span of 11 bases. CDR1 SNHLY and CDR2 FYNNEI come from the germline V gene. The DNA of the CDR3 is TGTGCCAGCAGGGCAGTACCCCCTGGGGCCAACGTCCTGACTTTC. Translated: CASRAVPPGANVLTF.

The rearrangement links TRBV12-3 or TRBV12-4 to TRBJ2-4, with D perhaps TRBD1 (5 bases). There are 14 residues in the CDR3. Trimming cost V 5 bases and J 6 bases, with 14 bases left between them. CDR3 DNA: TGTGCCAGCAGTCCCCGACAGAGTTTAAACATTCAGTACTTC. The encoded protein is CASSPRQSLNIQYF.

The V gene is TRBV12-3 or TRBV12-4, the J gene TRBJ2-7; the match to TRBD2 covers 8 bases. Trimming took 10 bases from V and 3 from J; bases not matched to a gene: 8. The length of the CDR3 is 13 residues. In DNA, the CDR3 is TGTGCCACCGGTCCCGGGACTAGCTACGAGCAGTACTTC. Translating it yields CATGPGTSYEQYF.

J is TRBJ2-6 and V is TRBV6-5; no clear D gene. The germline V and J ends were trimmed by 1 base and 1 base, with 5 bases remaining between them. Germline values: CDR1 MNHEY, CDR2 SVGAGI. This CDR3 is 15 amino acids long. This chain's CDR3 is CASSYFKSGANVLTF. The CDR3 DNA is TGTGCCAGCAGTTACTTTAAGTCTGGGGCCAACGTCCTGACTTTC.

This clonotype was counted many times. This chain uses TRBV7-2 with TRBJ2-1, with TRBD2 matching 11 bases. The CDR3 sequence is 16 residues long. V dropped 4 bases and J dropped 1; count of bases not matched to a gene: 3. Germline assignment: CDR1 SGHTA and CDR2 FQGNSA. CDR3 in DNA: TGTGCCAGCAGCTCGACTAGCGGGGTGTCCTACAATGAGCAGTTCTTC. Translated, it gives CASSSTSGVSYNEQFF.

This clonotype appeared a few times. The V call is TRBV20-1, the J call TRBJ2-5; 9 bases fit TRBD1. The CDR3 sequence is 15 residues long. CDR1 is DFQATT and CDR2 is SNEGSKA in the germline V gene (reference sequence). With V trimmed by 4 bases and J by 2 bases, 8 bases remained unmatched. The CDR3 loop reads CSAKLGTGPQETQYF. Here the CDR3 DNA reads TGCAGTGCTAAACTCGGGACAGGGCCTCAAGAGACCCAGTACTTC.

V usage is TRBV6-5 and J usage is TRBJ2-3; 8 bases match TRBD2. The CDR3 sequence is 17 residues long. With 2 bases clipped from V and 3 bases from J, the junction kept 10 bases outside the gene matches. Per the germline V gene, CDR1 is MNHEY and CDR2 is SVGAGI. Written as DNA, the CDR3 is TGTGCCAGCAGTTACCTCCTCGGGGGGGGTGTTACAGATACGCAGTATTTT. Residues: CASSYLLGGGVTDTQYF.

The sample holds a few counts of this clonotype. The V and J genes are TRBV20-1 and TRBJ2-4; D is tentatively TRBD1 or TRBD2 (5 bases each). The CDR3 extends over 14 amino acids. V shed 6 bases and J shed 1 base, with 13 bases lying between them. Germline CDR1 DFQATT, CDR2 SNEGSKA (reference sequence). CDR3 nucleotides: TGCAGTGCAAGGGACCGCTCGGCCAAAAACATTCAGTACTTC. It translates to CSARDRSAKNIQYF.